The TCR beta chain under discussion was sequenced for a study of blood T cell repertoires in COVID-19. Across the study: Sites in the United States, Italy and Spain provided acute and convalescent COVID-19 samples. T cells, B-cell-depleted T cells, or PBMCs supplied cDNA or gDNA.

This clone was detected once. Per the original methods: Using reference gene primer amplification, nucleated cell counts were estimated. Generated by immunoSEQ multiplex PCR, the TCRdb table keeps only in-frame clones and is missing some. V and J calls plus clone size are reproduced from that table; the DNA served to infer D and trimming. This repertoire shows 90,000 to 150,000 clones, about 89% found once; its top ten account for 15% to 20%. V was clipped by 4 bases and J by 7 bases; unmatched bases: 6. This CDR3 spans 14 amino acids. Germline V gives CDR1 SGHDN, CDR2 FVKESK. V gene TRBV14 combines with J gene TRBJ1-3; 8 bases are a match to TRBD1. Sequencing was done on a sample of peripheral blood. This sequence originates from a human donor with acute or convalescent COVID-19. The donor label of this sample is uncertain. The CDR3 DNA is TGTGCCAGCAGCCGCTTCACAGGGGGGAACACCATATATTTT. Translation gives CASSRFTGGNTIYF.